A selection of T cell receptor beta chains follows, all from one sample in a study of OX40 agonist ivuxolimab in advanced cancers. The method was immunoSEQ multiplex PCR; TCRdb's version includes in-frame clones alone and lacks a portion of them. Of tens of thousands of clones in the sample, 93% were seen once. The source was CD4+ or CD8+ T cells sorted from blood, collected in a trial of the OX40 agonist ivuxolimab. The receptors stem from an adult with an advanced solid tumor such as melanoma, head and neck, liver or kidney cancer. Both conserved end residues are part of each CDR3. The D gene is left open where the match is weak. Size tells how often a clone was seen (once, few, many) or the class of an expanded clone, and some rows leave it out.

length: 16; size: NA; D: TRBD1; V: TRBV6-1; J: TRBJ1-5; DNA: TGTGCCAGCAGTGATAGGACAGGGTGGTTCGGTCAGCCCCAGCATTTT; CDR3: CASSDRTGWFGQPQHF
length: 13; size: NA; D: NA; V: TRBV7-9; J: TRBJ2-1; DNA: TGTGCCAGCAGCTTCCAGGACTACAATGAGCAGTTCTTC; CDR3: CASSFQDYNEQFF
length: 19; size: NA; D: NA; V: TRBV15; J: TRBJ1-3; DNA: TGTGCCACCAGCAGAGAGGTGCCAGGGAGGTTTAGCTCTGGAAACACCATATATTTT; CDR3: CATSREVPGRFSSGNTIYF
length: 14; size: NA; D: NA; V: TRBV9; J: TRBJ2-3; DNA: TGTGCCAGCAGCGTAGAGTCTTCGGCCGATACGCAGTATTTT; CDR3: CASSVESSADTQYF
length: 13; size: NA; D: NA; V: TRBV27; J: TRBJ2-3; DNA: TGTGCCAGCAGTCCCAACTCGGCAGATACGCAGTATTTT; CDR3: CASSPNSADTQYF
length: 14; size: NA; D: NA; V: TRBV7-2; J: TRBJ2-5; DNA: TGTGCCAGCAGCCCCGGGGACGGCCAAGAGACCCAGTACTTC; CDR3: CASSPGDGQETQYF
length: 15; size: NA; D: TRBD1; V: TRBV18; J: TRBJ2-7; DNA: TGTGCCAGCTCAACTCCGGGACAGGGTTTGGGCGAGCAGTACTTC; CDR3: CASSTPGQGLGEQYF
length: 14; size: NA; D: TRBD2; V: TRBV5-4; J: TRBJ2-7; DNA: TGTGCCAGCAGCTCTGGACTAGCCTGGGACGAGCAGTACTTC; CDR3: CASSSGLAWDEQYF
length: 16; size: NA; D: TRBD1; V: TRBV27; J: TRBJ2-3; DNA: TGTGCCAGCAGTTCCCAGGCCGGGACAGCCACAGATACGCAGTATTTT; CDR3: CASSSQAGTATDTQYF
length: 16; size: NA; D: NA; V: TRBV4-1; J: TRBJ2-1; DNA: TGCGCCAGCAGACGGGCGGGACAGAAAATCGACAATGAGCAGTTCTTC; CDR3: CASRRAGQKIDNEQFF
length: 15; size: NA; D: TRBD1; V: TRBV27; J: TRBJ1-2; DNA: TGTGCCAGCAGTTTCTACAGGGGGCATAGCTATGGCTACACCTTC; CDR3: CASSFYRGHSYGYTF
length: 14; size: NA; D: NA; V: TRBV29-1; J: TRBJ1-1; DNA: TGCAGCGCTGAACGCAGGGCTATGAACACTGAAGCTTTCTTT; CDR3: CSAERRAMNTEAFF
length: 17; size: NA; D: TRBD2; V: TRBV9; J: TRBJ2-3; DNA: TGTGCCAGCAGCGTAGGGTCCAGCGGGAGGGCCGCAGATACGCAGTATTTT; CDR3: CASSVGSSGRAADTQYF
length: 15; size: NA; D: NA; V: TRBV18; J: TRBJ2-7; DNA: TGTGCCAGCTCACCTGAGGGGGGGCCCAGCAACGAGCAGTACTTC; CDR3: CASSPEGGPSNEQYF
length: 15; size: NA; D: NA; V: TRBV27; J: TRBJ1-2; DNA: TGTGCCAGCAGTATACTCTTTGGGGCGCGGGGTGGCTACACCTTC; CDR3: CASSILFGARGGYTF
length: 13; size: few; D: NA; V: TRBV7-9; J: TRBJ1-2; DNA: TGTGCCAGCAGCTTAGGGCCGAGAAATGGCTACACCTTC; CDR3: CASSLGPRNGYTF
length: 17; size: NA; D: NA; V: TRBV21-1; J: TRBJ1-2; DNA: TGTGCCAGCAGCCACACCAATTCCGGACAGACCAACTATGGCTACACCTTC; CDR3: CASSHTNSGQTNYGYTF
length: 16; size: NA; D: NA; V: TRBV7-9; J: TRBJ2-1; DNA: TGTGCCAGCAGCCCTAGTCGGGGAAGGGCCGACGATGAGCAGTTCTTC; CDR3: CASSPSRGRADDEQFF
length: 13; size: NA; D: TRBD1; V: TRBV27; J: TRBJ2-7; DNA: TGTGCCAGCAGATACAGGGGGCCCTACGAGCAGTACTTC; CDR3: CASRYRGPYEQYF
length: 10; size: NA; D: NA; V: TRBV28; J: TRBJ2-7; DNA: TGTGCCAGCAGCGACTACGAGCAGTACTTC; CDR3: CASSDYEQYF
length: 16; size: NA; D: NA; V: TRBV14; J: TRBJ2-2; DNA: TGTGCCAGCAGCCATGAGGCAGGGAGATTGTCCGGGGAGCTGTTTTTT; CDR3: CASSHEAGRLSGELFF
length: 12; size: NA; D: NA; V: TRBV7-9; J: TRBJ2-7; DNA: TGTGCCAGCAGCTTAGAGCAATACGAGCAGTACTTC; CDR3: CASSLEQYEQYF
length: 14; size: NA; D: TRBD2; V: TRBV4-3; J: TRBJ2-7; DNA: TGCGCCAGCAGCCAAGCCGGACTAGCGGCCGAGCAGTACTTC; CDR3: CASSQAGLAAEQYF
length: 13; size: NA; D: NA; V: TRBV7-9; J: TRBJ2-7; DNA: TGTGCCAGCAGCGCCCCTAGCTCCTACGAGCAGTACTTC; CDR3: CASSAPSSYEQYF
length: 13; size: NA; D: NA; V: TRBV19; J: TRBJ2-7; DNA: TGTGCCAGTAGTGCGGGACAGACCTACGAGCAGTACTTC; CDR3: CASSAGQTYEQYF
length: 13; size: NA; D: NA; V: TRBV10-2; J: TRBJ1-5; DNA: TGCGCCAGCAGCTACAGGACCAATCAGCCCCAGCATTTT; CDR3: CASSYRTNQPQHF
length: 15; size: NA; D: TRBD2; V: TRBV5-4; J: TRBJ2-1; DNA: TGTGCCAGCAGCCCTGAACCGGGACTAGTCTATGAGCAGTTCTTC; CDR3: CASSPEPGLVYEQFF
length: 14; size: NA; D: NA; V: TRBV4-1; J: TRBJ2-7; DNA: TGCGCCAGCAGCCAAACCCGTGGGAACTACGAGCAGTACTTC; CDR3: CASSQTRGNYEQYF
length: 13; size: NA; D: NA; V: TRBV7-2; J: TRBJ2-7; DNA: TGTGCCAGCAGCCCCGGGATTTCCTACGAGCAGTACTTC; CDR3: CASSPGISYEQYF
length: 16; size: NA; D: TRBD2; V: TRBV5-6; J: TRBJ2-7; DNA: TGTGCCAGCAGCTTGGATGGTGGCGGGAGGATCCACGAGCAGTACTTC; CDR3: CASSLDGGGRIHEQYF
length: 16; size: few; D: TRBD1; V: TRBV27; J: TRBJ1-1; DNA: TGTGCCAGCAGTTTATCGGGGGCAGGGGGCCCCACTGAAGCTTTCTTT; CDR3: CASSLSGAGGPTEAFF
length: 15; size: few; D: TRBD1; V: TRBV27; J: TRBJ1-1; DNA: TGTGCCAGCAGTTTATCAGCGACAGGGCCGACTGAAGCTTTCTTT; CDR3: CASSLSATGPTEAFF
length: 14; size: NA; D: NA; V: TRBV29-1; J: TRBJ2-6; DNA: TGCAGCGTTGAAGGGGCTTTCGGGGCCAACGTCCTGACTTTC; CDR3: CSVEGAFGANVLTF
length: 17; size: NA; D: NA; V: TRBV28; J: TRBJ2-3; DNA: TGTGCCAGCAGTTTAAACCTCCAGGGTCCTAGCACAGATACGCAGTATTTT; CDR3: CASSLNLQGPSTDTQYF
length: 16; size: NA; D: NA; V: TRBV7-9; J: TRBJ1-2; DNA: TGTGCCAGCAGCCCCGAACCGGGGGGGGCAAATTATGGCTACACCTTC; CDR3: CASSPEPGGANYGYTF
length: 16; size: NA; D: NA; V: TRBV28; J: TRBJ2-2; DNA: TGTGCCAGCAGTTCGGGGACGGAAATAAACACCGGGGAGCTGTTTTTT; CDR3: CASSSGTEINTGELFF
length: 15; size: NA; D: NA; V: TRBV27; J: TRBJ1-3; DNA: TGTGCCAGCAGTTTATATCCTCTGTCTGGAAACACCATATATTTT; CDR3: CASSLYPLSGNTIYF
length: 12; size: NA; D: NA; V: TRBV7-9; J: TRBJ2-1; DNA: TGTGCCACTTCCGACGCTTACAATGAGCAGTTCTTC; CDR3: CATSDAYNEQFF
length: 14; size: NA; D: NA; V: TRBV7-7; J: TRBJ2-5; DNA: TGTGCCAGCAGGGCGGTACTGAGCCAAGAGACCCAGTACTTC; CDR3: CASRAVLSQETQYF
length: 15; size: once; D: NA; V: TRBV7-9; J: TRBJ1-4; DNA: TGTGCCAGCAGCTTAGTGGGGGGGTTGAACGAAAAACTGTTTTTT; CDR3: CASSLVGGLNEKLFF
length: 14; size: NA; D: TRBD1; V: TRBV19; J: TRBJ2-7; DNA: TGTGCCAGTAGTATAGTCCAGGGGGCTTACGAGCAGTACTTC; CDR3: CASSIVQGAYEQYF
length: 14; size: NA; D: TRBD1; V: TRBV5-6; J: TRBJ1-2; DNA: TGTGCCAGCAGCTTCGGGACAGTCTCCGATGGCTACACCTTC; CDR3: CASSFGTVSDGYTF
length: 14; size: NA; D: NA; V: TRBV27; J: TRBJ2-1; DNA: TGTGCCAGCACCGGTGGCAGCGGCTACAATGAGCAGTTCTTC; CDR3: CASTGGSGYNEQFF
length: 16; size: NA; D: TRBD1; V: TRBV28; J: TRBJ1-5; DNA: TGTGCCAGCAGTCAGCTAGACAGGGGAGGCAATCAGCCCCAGCATTTT; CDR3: CASSQLDRGGNQPQHF
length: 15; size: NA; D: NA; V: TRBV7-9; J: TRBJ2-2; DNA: TGTGCCAGCAAAGGTCGGCCGTCGAGCACCGGGGAGCTGTTTTTT; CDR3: CASKGRPSSTGELFF
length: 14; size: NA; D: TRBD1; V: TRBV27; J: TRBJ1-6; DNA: TGTGCCAGCAAGAGAGTACAGGGGGCTTCACCCCTCCACTTT; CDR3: CASKRVQGASPLHF
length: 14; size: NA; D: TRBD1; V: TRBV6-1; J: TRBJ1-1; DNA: TGTGCCAGCAGTGAACAGGGGGCGTTCACTGAAGCTTTCTTT; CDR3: CASSEQGAFTEAFF
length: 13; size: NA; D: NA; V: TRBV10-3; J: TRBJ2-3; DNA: TGTGCCATCAATGGGGGCAAAACAGATACGCAGTATTTT; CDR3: CAINGGKTDTQYF
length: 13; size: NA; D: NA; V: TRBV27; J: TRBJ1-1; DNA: TGTGCCAGCAGTTTATCTGAAGGGGCTGAAGCTTTCTTT; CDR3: CASSLSEGAEAFF
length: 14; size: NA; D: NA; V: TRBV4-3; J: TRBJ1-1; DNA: TGCGCCAGCAGCCAAGTGGGAGGGAACACTGAAGCTTTCTTT; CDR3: CASSQVGGNTEAFF
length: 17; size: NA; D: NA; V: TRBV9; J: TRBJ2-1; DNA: TGTGCCAGCAGCGCTTACCCCCGGGACTCCGCCTACAATGAGCAGTTCTTC; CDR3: CASSAYPRDSAYNEQFF